This note documents a single TCR beta chain sequence. The antigen is undetermined. This entry belongs to a study of graft-versus-host responses after intestinal transplantation. Turning to the study itself: All of the recipients had induction that used anti-thymocyte globulin, then tacrolimus and steroids for three to four years. Regarding the study as a whole: Recipient bone marrow held GvH clones, some seen earlier in ileum or blood.

Trimming cost V 5 bases and J 0 bases, with 16 bases left between them. CDR3 length: 17 residues. In germline, CDR1 is PRHDT, CDR2 FYEKMQ (reference sequence). Using immunoSEQ multiplex PCR, the repertoire was profiled, and TCRdb retains in-frame clones only, with some absent. The repertoire holds about 110,000 clones, around 95% seen once, with roughly 0.5% in the top ten. The sequence came from a human donor who received an intestinal transplant. The sequences come from unstimulated CD8+ T cells sorted from spleen or lymph node cells, collected before intestinal transplant. The gene calls are TRBV13 and TRBJ2-2; the D gene is possibly TRBD2 (7 bases). For the CDR3, the DNA is TGTGCCAGCAGCGATAGGGGGGGAGAAACGAACACCGGGGAGCTGTTTTTT. As protein: CASSDRGGETNTGELFF.